A single sample is the source of the 10 T cell receptor beta chains below, sequenced in a study of OX40 agonist ivuxolimab in advanced cancers. Produced via immunoSEQ multiplex PCR; TCRdb's table is partial and in-frame only. Among more than 55,000 clones, 79% were seen once, and the ten largest hold roughly a tenth. The sample was CD4+ or CD8+ T cells sorted from blood, taken in a trial of the OX40 agonist ivuxolimab. The receptors originated from an adult with an advanced solid tumor such as melanoma, head and neck, liver or kidney cancer.

The CDR3 DNA is TGTGCCAGCAGTTCGGGACAGGAAATCTACAATGAGCAGTTCTTC. This sequence encodes CASSSGQEIYNEQFF. The chain is built from TRBV27 and TRBJ2-1, with 8 bases matching TRBD1. The trim removed 4 bases at V and 3 bases at J, leaving 5 bases unmatched. The germline gives CDR1 MNHEY, CDR2 SMNVEV (reference sequence). CDR3 length: 15 amino acids.

This clone was recorded only once. This chain links TRBV9 with TRBJ2-7; a possible D gene is TRBD2 (7 bases). The CDR3 runs to 14 residues. Deletions cut 0 bases from V and 6 bases from J, with 13 bases between. The germline V gene has CDR1 SGDLS and CDR2 YYNGEE. The CDR3 spells CASSVEGGASEQYF. CDR3 DNA: TGTGCCAGCAGCGTAGAAGGGGGGGCCTCCGAGCAGTACTTC.

This sequence joins TRBV30 and TRBJ2-5, with 12 nucleotides matching TRBD2. Trimming at V came to 3 bases and at J to 7 bases, leaving 3 bases not matched to a gene. The CDR3 totals 13 residues. Germline CDR1 reads GTSNPN; CDR2 reads SVGIG (reference sequence). CDR3 residues: CAWRLLAGGTQYF. The CDR3 DNA reads TGTGCCTGGAGGCTACTAGCGGGGGGGACCCAGTACTTC.

This clone was observed at least ten times. This rearrangement joins TRBV7-9 to TRBJ2-7; unclear D gene. CDR1 and CDR2 from the germline V gene are SEHNR and FQNEAQ (reference sequence). The length of the CDR3 is 13 residues. V lost 5 bases, J lost 6 bases, and 14 bases lay in between. In DNA, the CDR3 is TGTGCCAGCAGCCGCCGCGATCGTATCGAGCAGTACTTC. It yields the protein CASSRRDRIEQYF.

The chain joins TRBV28 to TRBJ2-7, with 11 bases that match TRBD2. Germline V gene data show CDR1 as MDHEN and CDR2 as SYDVKM. Unmatched junction bases numbered 5, after V lost 5 bases and J lost 2 bases. This CDR3 is built from 15 residues. In DNA form, the CDR3 reads TGTGCCAGCAGTCCCCTAGCGGGAGGCCCCTACGAGCAGTACTTC. The encoded protein is CASSPLAGGPYEQYF.

This chain joins TRBV5-4 and TRBJ2-1; TRBD2 matches 14 bases. The CDR3 is made up of 15 amino acids. Losses at the gene ends were 5 bases for V and 7 bases for J; bases not matched to a gene: 5. CDR1 SGHNT and CDR2 YYREEE come from the germline V gene (reference sequence). The CDR3 reads CASSFGLAGGNEQFF. The DNA for the CDR3 is TGTGCCAGCAGTTTTGGACTAGCGGGGGGTAATGAGCAGTTCTTC.

This chain uses TRBV5-4 with TRBJ2-1; 8 bases match TRBD1. The CDR3 spans 14 residues. The germline gives CDR1 SGHNT, CDR2 YYREEE (reference sequence). J gave up 10 bases and V 2 bases, and 8 bases lay outside the gene matches. CDR3 residues: CASSFQGAESEQFF. The CDR3 coding sequence is TGTGCCAGCAGCTTCCAGGGGGCAGAGAGCGAGCAGTTCTTC.

The chain is built from TRBV19 and TRBJ2-7; D remains unclear. CDR3 length equals 14 residues. Per the germline V gene, CDR1 is LNHDA and CDR2 is SQIVND (reference sequence). The germline V and J ends were trimmed by 1 base and 0 bases, with 7 bases remaining between them. The CDR3 coding sequence is TGTGCCAGTAGTATAGTTGGCGACTCCTACGAGCAGTACTTC. Its protein product is CASSIVGDSYEQYF.

The chain has TRBV5-4 and TRBJ2-6; TRBD2 matches 9 bases. The V gene end was trimmed by 4 bases and the J gene end by 3 bases; junction bases not matched to a gene: 5. This CDR3 region has 16 residues. Germline CDR1 SGHNT, CDR2 YYREEE (reference sequence). This CDR3 is CASSSGGGVGANVLTF. CDR3 DNA sequence: TGTGCCAGCAGCAGTGGCGGGGGGGTTGGGGCCAACGTCCTGACTTTC.

The CDR3 region has the DNA TGTGCCAGCAGCTTACGGTCGGGGGGTACCCACGATGCTCCTACGGACTACAATGAGCAGTTCTTC. It codes for CASSLRSGGTHDAPTDYNEQFF. The chain uses TRBV7-3 and TRBJ2-1, with TRBD2 matching over 7 bases. CDR1 and CDR2 from the germline V gene are SGHTA and FQGTGA. Trimming removed 2 bases from V and 3 bases from J; junction bases left unmatched: 25. CDR3 length equals 22 residues.